The 21 T cell receptor beta chains in this list originate from one sample, sequenced in a study of CD4+ T cells in melanoma. The data were produced by immunoSEQ multiplex PCR, yet TCRdb's version contains in-frame clones alone and is incomplete. The sample shows about 140,000 clones, about nine tenths of them seen only once. Receptors originate from a human donor with melanoma.

CDR3 sequence: CASSLTGPYGYTF. DNA for the CDR3: TGCGCCAGCAGCTTAACAGGGCCCTATGGCTACACCTTC. The rearrangement links TRBV5-1 to TRBJ1-2; D may be TRBD1 (6 bases). Trimming left V 2 bases short and J 4 bases short, with 9 bases between. This CDR3 is built from 13 residues. Germline V gives CDR1 SGHRS, CDR2 YFSETQ.

This CDR3 reads CASSPRTGSNTEAFF. As DNA, the CDR3 is TGTGCCAGTAGTCCACGGACAGGATCGAACACTGAAGCTTTCTTT. The chain recombines TRBV19 with TRBJ1-1; 7 bases align to TRBD1. There are 15 residues in the CDR3. V gave up 5 bases and J gave up 1 base; unmatched junction bases: 7. Germline CDR1 reads LNHDA; CDR2 reads SQIVND (reference sequence).

The chain joins TRBV5-1 to TRBJ2-7; TRBD1 matches at 7 bases. Germline CDR1 SGHRS, CDR2 YFSETQ. This CDR3 region has 16 residues. V trimming: 6 bases; J trimming: 0 bases; junction bases outside the gene matches: 12. CDR3 sequence reads: CASTMGDSWVSYEQYF. DNA of the CDR3: TGCGCCAGCACTATGGGGGACAGTTGGGTCTCCTACGAGCAGTACTTC.

V is TRBV7-3 and J is TRBJ2-1; TRBD2 is a possible D gene (7 bases). The CDR3 has 14 amino acids. The germline V gene has CDR1 SGHTA and CDR2 FQGTGA. V lost 5 bases and J lost 5, with 13 bases in between. CDR3 region: CASSLGGRNNEQFF. In DNA form, the CDR3 reads TGTGCCAGCAGCCTCGGGGGGCGTAACAATGAGCAGTTCTTC. Looking up the rest from reference TRBV7-3 and TRBJ2-1 gives the full variable domain: GAGVSQTPSNKVTEKGKYVELRCDPISGHTALYWYRQSLGQGPEFLIYFQGTGAADDSGLPNDRFFAVRPEGSVSTLKIQRTERGDSAVYLCASSLGGRNNEQFFGPGTRLTVL.

The gene calls are TRBV7-2 and TRBJ2-1; 7 bases align to TRBD2. This CDR3 spans 15 amino acids. The J segment lost 4 bases and the V segment lost 1 base, leaving 4 bases of the junction unmatched. From germline, CDR1 is SGHTA and CDR2 FQGNSA. The CDR3 region is CASSLDTSAYNEQFF. The CDR3 bases are TGTGCCAGCAGCTTAGACACTAGCGCATACAATGAGCAGTTCTTC.

The chain is built from TRBV5-4 and TRBJ2-2, with unresolved D. Germline values: CDR1 SGHNT, CDR2 YYREEE (reference sequence). V gave up 0 bases and J gave up 5 bases, with 8 bases separating them. The length of the CDR3 is 14 residues. Written as DNA, the CDR3 is TGTGCCAGCAGCTTGGAGCTGGGTACCGGGGAGCTGTTTTTT. Protein product: CASSLELGTGELFF.

V is TRBV6-4 and J is TRBJ1-2; D is uncertain. The CDR3 totals 15 residues. The V end lost 6 bases, the J end lost 5 bases, and 19 bases lay between the germline ends. Germline V lookup: CDR1 MRHNA, CDR2 SNTAGT. The CDR3 reads CASRQHASAAYGYTF. The CDR3 DNA is TGTGCCAGCAGACAGCACGCTTCCGCCGCTTATGGCTACACCTTC.

This chain uses TRBV5-1 with TRBJ2-1; D uncertain. V lost 0 bases and J 0 bases, leaving 7 bases between the germline ends. The CDR3 is 15 amino acids. Germline V lookup: CDR1 SGHRS, CDR2 YFSETQ. The CDR3 DNA sequence: TGCGCCAGCAGCTTGGAGTCAAGCTCCTACAATGAGCAGTTCTTC. Its protein is CASSLESSSYNEQFF.

The genes are TRBV5-1 and TRBJ2-1; TRBD1 is a possible D gene (6 bases). The V gene's germline CDR1 is SGHRS and CDR2 YFSETQ. The CDR3 is 16 amino acids. The V end was cut by 4 bases, the J end by 2 bases, with 16 bases between. The CDR3: CASSPSKQGAYNEQFF. In nucleotides, the CDR3 is TGCGCCAGCAGCCCGTCCAAACAGGGCGCCTACAATGAGCAGTTCTTC.

This chain connects TRBV30 to TRBJ1-4; 7 nucleotides align to TRBD1. V shed 1 base, J shed 12 bases, and the junction held 17 bases outside the gene matches. In germline, CDR1 is GTSNPN, CDR2 SVGIG (reference sequence). The CDR3 is made up of 16 amino acids. The CDR3 DNA sequence: TGTGCCTGGAGTGGTTCGTCAGGGGGAATGTGGGGGCAACTGTTTTTT. Translated, it gives CAWSGSSGGMWGQLFF.

The chain has TRBV6-5 and TRBJ1-4; possibly TRBD1 for D (6 bases). Germline CDR1 MNHEY, CDR2 SVGAGI. The length of the CDR3 is 15 residues. Trimming cost V 2 bases and J 2 bases, with 9 bases left between them. The CDR3: CASSYAGQTNEKLFF. In nucleotides, the CDR3 is TGTGCCAGCAGTTACGCAGGACAGACTAATGAAAAACTGTTTTTT.

This clone was detected once. This sequence joins TRBV19 and TRBJ2-2; no definite D call. Germline CDR1 and CDR2: LNHDA and SQIVND (reference sequence). The V end lost 2 bases, the J end lost 6 bases, and 4 bases lay between the germline ends. The CDR3 has 12 residues. CDR3 loop: CASSILAGELFF. The CDR3 bases are TGTGCCAGTAGTATATTGGCCGGGGAGCTGTTTTTT.

The chain is built from TRBV6-5 and TRBJ1-5; 7 bases map to TRBD1. The CDR3 sequence is 14 residues long. Germline V gene sequence: CDR1 MNHEY, CDR2 SVGAGI. The V segment lost 5 bases and the J segment 9 bases; nucleotides outside the gene matches: 10. The CDR3 coding sequence is TGTGCCAGCAGTACAGGGGAGGGGTTTAGGCCCCAGCATTTT. It codes for CASSTGEGFRPQHF.

The V and J genes are TRBV6-1 and TRBJ1-6; 7 bases match TRBD1. The CDR3 runs 15 residues. V trimming: 4 bases; J trimming: 7 bases; junction bases outside the gene matches: 7. Per the germline V gene, CDR1 is MNHNS and CDR2 is SASEGT. In nucleotides, the CDR3 is TGTGCCAGCAGTGGACGAGGGGGCTCAAATTCACCCCTCCACTTT. Translated: CASSGRGGSNSPLHF.

J is TRBJ1-1 and V is TRBV6-1; TRBD1 is a possible D gene (5 bases). CDR1 MNHNS and CDR2 SASEGT come from the germline V gene. Trimming shortened V by 7 bases and J by 2 bases, and 14 bases separated the two germline ends. The CDR3 covers 14 residues. The CDR3 here is CASIKPGANTEAFF. DNA of the CDR3: TGTGCCAGCATAAAACCCGGGGCAAACACTGAAGCTTTCTTT.

This rearrangement joins TRBV2 to TRBJ2-3; 9 bases are a match to TRBD2. Per the germline V gene, CDR1 is SNHLY and CDR2 is FYNNEI. This CDR3 is 15 amino acids long. V lost 8 bases to trimming and J lost 0 bases; unmatched junction nucleotides: 6. CDR3 bases: TGTGCCAGCTCCCGTAGCGGGGGCAGCACAGATACGCAGTATTTT. Its protein product is CASSRSGGSTDTQYF. Full variable domain (outside the CDR3, taken from reference TRBV2 and TRBJ2-3): EPEVTQTPSHQVTQMGQEVILRCVPISNHLYFYWYRQILGQKVEFLVSFYNNEISEKSEIFDDQFSVERPDGSNFTLKIRSTKLEDSAMYFCASSRSGGSTDTQYFGPGTRLTVL.

The chain is built from TRBV14 and TRBJ2-2; no clear D. With 0 bases removed from V and 6 bases from J, the gap between germline ends came to 5 bases. The germline gives CDR1 SGHDN, CDR2 FVKESK. The CDR3 covers 13 residues. The DNA of the CDR3 is TGTGCCAGCAGCCAAGAATTTTCCGGGGAGCTGTTTTTT. Translation: CASSQEFSGELFF.

This clone appeared a single time. J is TRBJ1-2 and V is TRBV29-1; 9 bases agree with TRBD1. Looked up from germline, CDR1 is SQVTM and CDR2 is ANQGSEA. CDR3 length: 21 amino acids. The V and J ends lost 4 bases and 1 base, in that order; junction bases with no gene match: 25. The CDR3 DNA reads as TGCAGCGTTGGGGAGCATTTGAACACCGGGACAGGGCGATCATTTAACTATGGCTACACCTTC. Translating it yields CSVGEHLNTGTGRSFNYGYTF. Complete variable domain (other parts from reference TRBV29-1 and TRBJ1-2): SAVISQKPSRDICQRGTSLTIQCQVDSQVTMMFWYRQQPGQSLTLIATANQGSEATYESGFVIDKFPISRPNLTFSTLTVSNMSPEDSSIYLCSVGEHLNTGTGRSFNYGYTFGSGTRLTVV.

The chain has TRBV18 and TRBJ2-1; TRBD2 agrees at 7 bases. This CDR3 has 14 residues. The ends lost 3 bases at V and 7 bases at J; junction bases unmatched: 6. Germline values: CDR1 KGHSH, CDR2 LQKENI. DNA of the CDR3: TGTGCCAGCTCACCTGCTAGCGGTCAGAATGAGCAGTTCTTC. Its translation: CASSPASGQNEQFF.

V is TRBV6-5 and J is TRBJ1-2, with D maybe TRBD1 (5 bases). V shed 7 bases and J shed 0 bases, with 9 bases lying between them. The CDR3 loop spans 13 amino acids. Germline-derived CDR1 and CDR2 are MNHEY and SVGAGI. The CDR3 region has the DNA TGTGCCAGCACAAGGGGTACTAACTATGGCTACACCTTC. Amino acid sequence: CASTRGTNYGYTF.

V usage is TRBV5-1 and J usage is TRBJ1-2, with D possibly TRBD1 on 5 matching bases. CDR1 and CDR2 from the germline V gene are SGHRS and YFSETQ. V was clipped by 0 bases and J by 5 bases, with 17 bases between them. The CDR3 sequence is 16 residues long. CDR3 nucleotide sequence: TGCGCCAGCAGCTTGGCCAGGGCCGATCAGGGTTATGGCTACACCTTC. This gives the protein CASSLARADQGYGYTF.